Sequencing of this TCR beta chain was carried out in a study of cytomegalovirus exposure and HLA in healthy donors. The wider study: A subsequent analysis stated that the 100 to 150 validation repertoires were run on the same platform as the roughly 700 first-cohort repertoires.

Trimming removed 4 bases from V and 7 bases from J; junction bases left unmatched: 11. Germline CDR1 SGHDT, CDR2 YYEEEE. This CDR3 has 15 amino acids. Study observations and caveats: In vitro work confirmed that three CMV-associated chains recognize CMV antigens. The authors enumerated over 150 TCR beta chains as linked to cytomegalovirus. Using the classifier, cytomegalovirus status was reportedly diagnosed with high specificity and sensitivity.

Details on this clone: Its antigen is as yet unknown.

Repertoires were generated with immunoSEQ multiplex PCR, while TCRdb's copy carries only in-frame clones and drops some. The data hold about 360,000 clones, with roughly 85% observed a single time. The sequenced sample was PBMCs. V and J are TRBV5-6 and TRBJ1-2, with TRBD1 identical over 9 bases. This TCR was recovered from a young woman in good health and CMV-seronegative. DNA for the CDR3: TGTGCCAGCAGCCCTCCGGGACAGGGAGGAGTTGGCTACACCTTC. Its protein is CASSPPGQGGVGYTF.